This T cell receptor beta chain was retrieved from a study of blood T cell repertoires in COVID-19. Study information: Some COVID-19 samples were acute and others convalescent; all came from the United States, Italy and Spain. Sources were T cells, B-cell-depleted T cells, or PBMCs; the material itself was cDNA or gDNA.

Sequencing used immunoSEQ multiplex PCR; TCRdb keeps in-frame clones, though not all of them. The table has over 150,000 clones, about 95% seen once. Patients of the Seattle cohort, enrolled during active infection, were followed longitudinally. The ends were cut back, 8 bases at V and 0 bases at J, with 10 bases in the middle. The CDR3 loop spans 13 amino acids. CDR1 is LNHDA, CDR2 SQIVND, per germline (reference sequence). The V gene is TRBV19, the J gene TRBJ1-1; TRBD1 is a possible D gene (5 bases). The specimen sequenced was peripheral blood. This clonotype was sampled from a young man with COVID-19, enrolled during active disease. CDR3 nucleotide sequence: TGTGCCAGTCGCGGACATATGAACACTGAAGCTTTCTTT. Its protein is CASRGHMNTEAFF.